This T cell receptor (beta chain) comes out of a study of control samples from healthy donors and cancer patients. Germline CDR1 is LNHDA and CDR2 is SQIVND (reference sequence). V gave up 10 bases and J gave up 2 bases, with 11 bases separating them. CDR3 length equals 12 residues. On this clone: Other DNA sequences in the sample encode the same CDR3.

The method was immunoSEQ multiplex PCR; TCRdb's version includes in-frame clones alone and lacks a portion of them. The sample contains about 130,000 clones, roughly 90% of which appear only once. The J gene is TRBJ1-1, the V gene TRBV19; D uncertain. The sequenced material came from blood. This sequence was found in a man younger than 35 in good health. CDR3 DNA: TGTGCCACTCGGACGGGAAACACTGAAGCTTTCTTT. Translation: CATRTGNTEAFF.